Each of the 23 T cell receptor beta chains below was sequenced from the same sample in a study of shared clonotypes between healthy human individuals. TCRdb's copy holds only in-frame clones and misses some; the assay was immunoSEQ multiplex PCR. The sample has 330,000 or so clones, about 74% seen once. Sequenced material: memory CD4+ T cells sorted from blood. The sample's subset: CD45RA-negative fraction. The receptors were gathered from a man younger than 45 in good health.

CDR3 bases: TGTGCCAGCAGTTCTGGACAGGGTCGGTCCTACGAGCAGTACTTC. This translates into CASSSGQGRSYEQYF. The V call is TRBV27, the J call TRBJ2-7, with 8 bases aligning to TRBD1. The ends lost 4 bases at V and 1 base at J; junction bases unmatched: 6. Germline loops: CDR1 MNHEY, CDR2 SMNVEV (reference sequence). The CDR3 extends over 15 amino acids.

V and J are TRBV13 and TRBJ2-7; no clear D. The CDR3 is 12 residues long. Germline CDR1 is PRHDT and CDR2 is FYEKMQ (reference sequence). The V end lost 5 bases, the J end lost 1 base, and 6 bases lay between the germline ends. CDR3 protein: CASSPQSYEQYF. The CDR3 DNA reads TGTGCCAGCAGCCCCCAATCCTACGAGCAGTACTTC.

This clone was observed a few times. The chain carries TRBV10-1 and TRBJ2-2; D is ambiguous. CDR3 length: 14 residues. V gave up 3 bases and J gave up 5 bases, with 10 bases separating them. CDR1 WNHNN and CDR2 SYGVQD come from the germline V gene (reference sequence). The CDR3 coding sequence is TGCGCCAGCAGTGAAGGCAGGTGGACCGGGGAGCTGTTTTTT. It translates to CASSEGRWTGELFF.

The rearrangement uses TRBV7-2 and TRBJ1-2, with D hard to call. CDR3 length: 14 residues. Trimming removed 1 base at V and 8 bases at J, with 14 bases between. Germline CDR1 and CDR2: SGHTA and FQGNSA. DNA for the CDR3: TGTGCCAGCAGCTTAGGGAGCAGTCCTGGGGGCTACACCTTC. Protein sequence: CASSLGSSPGGYTF.

The gene calls are TRBV19 and TRBJ2-7; 13 positions agree with TRBD2. Germline values: CDR1 LNHDA, CDR2 SQIVND (reference sequence). The CDR3 spans 15 residues. V lost 10 bases, J lost 0 bases, and 6 bases stayed unmatched. The CDR3 here is CATQGLAGLSYEQYF. The CDR3 bases are TGTGCCACTCAGGGACTAGCGGGACTCTCCTACGAGCAGTACTTC.

The rearrangement joins TRBV5-8 to TRBJ1-5; D is uncertain. V was clipped by 0 bases and J by 7 bases, with 5 bases between them. The CDR3 extends over 12 amino acids. Germline V gene data show CDR1 as SGHTS and CDR2 as YDEGEE. CDR3 region: CASSLVWQPQHF. CDR3 sequence (DNA): TGTGCCAGCAGCTTGGTCTGGCAGCCCCAGCATTTT. Drawing the rest from reference TRBV5-8 and TRBJ1-5, the complete variable domain is EAGVTQSPTHLIKTRGQQATLRCSPISGHTSVYWYQQALGLGLQFLLWYDEGEERNRGNFPPRFSGRQFPNYSSELNVNALELEDSALYLCASSLVWQPQHFGDGTRLSIL.

Comments on this clone: The same CDR3 also results from other DNA sequences found in this sample. The gene calls are TRBV5-1 and TRBJ2-5; possibly TRBD1 or TRBD2 for D (5 bases each). The CDR3 runs 13 residues. The V end was cut by 5 bases, the J end by 5 bases, with 13 bases between. Germline loops: CDR1 SGHRS, CDR2 YFSETQ. The CDR3 loop reads CASSGAGQETQYF. CDR3 DNA: TGCGCCAGCAGTGGGGCGGGCCAGGAGACCCAGTACTTC.

CDR3 in amino acids: CASSVDWGSQPQHF. The CDR3 DNA reads as TGTGCCAGCAGCGTAGATTGGGGGAGTCAGCCCCAGCATTTT. The chain recombines TRBV9 with TRBJ1-5; D may be TRBD1 (5 bases). Germline CDR1 SGDLS, CDR2 YYNGEE. The CDR3 loop spans 14 amino acids. V gave up 0 bases and J gave up 6 bases, with 10 bases separating them.

The chain links TRBV11-2 to TRBJ1-1; tentatively, D is TRBD1 (6 bases). V gave up 5 bases and J gave up 4 bases, with 17 bases separating them. CDR3 size: 15 residues. Germline V gene lookup returns CDR1 SGHAT and CDR2 FQNNGV. The CDR3 DNA reads TGTGCCAGCAGCGCCCAACAGGGTGGGGGCACTGAAGCTTTCTTT. Residues: CASSAQQGGGTEAFF.

The gene calls are TRBV28 and TRBJ2-7; possibly TRBD1 for D (6 bases). This CDR3 spans 16 amino acids. CDR1 and CDR2 from the germline V gene are MDHEN and SYDVKM. Trimming left V 5 bases short and J 3 bases short, with 20 bases between. This CDR3 reads CASSPGKLDRNYEQYF. In DNA, the CDR3 is TGTGCCAGCAGTCCAGGAAAACTGGACAGAAACTACGAGCAGTACTTC.

Remarks on this clone: Relative to the germline gene, one junction end is altered; a read error may explain this. The CDR3 nucleotides are TGCGCCAGCAGACAAGATCTTAATTTGAACACTGAAGCTTTCTTT. As protein: CASRQDLNLNTEAFF. This rearrangement joins TRBV4-3 to TRBJ1-1, with D uncertain. Germline V gives CDR1 LGHNA, CDR2 YSLEER. CDR3 size: 15 residues.

This chain uses TRBV7-8 with TRBJ2-3; D is unclear. The CDR3 contains 12 residues. CDR1 and CDR2 from the germline V gene are SGHVS and FQNEAQ. The V and J ends lost 5 bases and 1 base respectively, with 4 bases between them. The DNA for the CDR3 is TGTGCCAGCAGCACCCGCACAGATACGCAGTATTTT. This codes for CASSTRTDTQYF.

The rearrangement links TRBV20-1 to TRBJ2-7, with no clear D. The length of the CDR3 is 11 residues. V was cut by 2 bases and J by 4 bases, with 6 bases left in between. Per germline, CDR1 DFQATT and CDR2 SNEGSKA (reference sequence). This CDR3 reads CSARLVYEQYF. CDR3 nucleotide sequence: TGCAGTGCTAGACTGGTTTACGAGCAGTACTTC.

This clone was seen more than once but under ten times. The chain has TRBV29-1 and TRBJ2-3, with TRBD2 matching over 12 bases. V dropped 1 base and J dropped 5; count of bases not matched to a gene: 7. The V gene's germline CDR1 is SQVTM and CDR2 ANQGSEA. The CDR3 covers 16 residues. CDR3 in DNA: TGCAGCGTTGAAGGCGTGACTAGCGGGAGTTTAGATACGCAGTATTTT. It is translated as CSVEGVTSGSLDTQYF.

This clone appeared a few times. The chain has TRBV11-1 and TRBJ2-6; 7 nucleotides line up with TRBD2. This CDR3 contains 16 residues. V trimming: 6 bases; J trimming: 2 bases; junction bases outside the gene matches: 7. Germline loops: CDR1 SGHAT, CDR2 FQDESV (reference sequence). In DNA, the CDR3 is TGTGCCAGCAGGACGGGGGGACTTCCTGGGGCCAACGTCCTGACTTTC. Residues: CASRTGGLPGANVLTF.

The chain combines TRBV7-9 with TRBJ1-4; D gene ambiguous. The CDR3 is made up of 13 amino acids. Germline values: CDR1 SEHNR, CDR2 FQNEAQ (reference sequence). V lost 5 bases and J lost 8, with 12 bases in between. CDR3 sequence reads: CASSPRLGEKLFF. DNA for the CDR3: TGTGCCAGCAGCCCGCGACTAGGGGAAAAACTGTTTTTT.

This chain joins TRBV18 and TRBJ1-2; no clear D. CDR3 size: 13 residues. Trimming shortened V by 6 bases and J by 3 bases, and 11 bases separated the two germline ends. The germline V gene encodes CDR1 KGHSH and CDR2 LQKENI. CDR3 in amino acids: CASSEDGDYGYTF. The CDR3 coding sequence is TGTGCCAGCTCGGAGGACGGGGACTATGGCTACACCTTC.

CDR3 sequence reads: CASGAGVTYTDTQYF. DNA for the CDR3: TGTGCTAGTGGGGCGGGCGTTACATACACAGATACGCAGTATTTT. The chain couples TRBV12-5 to TRBJ2-3; D may be TRBD2 (5 bases). V dropped 6 bases and J dropped 2 bases, with 15 bases sitting between them. The germline CDR1 and CDR2 sequences are LGHNT and FRNRAP. The CDR3 consists of 15 residues.

In regard to this clone: Other DNA variants within this sample encode the same CDR3. The chain couples TRBV18 to TRBJ2-7; D unresolved. The ends were cut back, 4 bases at V and 0 bases at J, with 4 bases in the middle. Per germline, CDR1 KGHSH and CDR2 LQKENI. The CDR3 contains 12 residues. DNA for the CDR3: TGTGCCAGCTCACGTAGCTCCTACGAGCAGTACTTC. Amino acids: CASSRSSYEQYF. Looking up the rest from reference TRBV18 and TRBJ2-7 gives the full variable domain: NAGVMQNPRHLVRRRGQEARLRCSPMKGHSHVYWYRQLPEEGLKFMVYLQKENIIDESGMPKERFSAEFPKEGPSILRIQQVVRGDSAAYFCASSRSSYEQYFGPGTRLTVT.

V gene TRBV2 combines with J gene TRBJ2-2; D unclear. The germline V gene encodes CDR1 SNHLY and CDR2 FYNNEI. This CDR3 comprises 16 residues. V lost 8 bases to trimming and J lost 5 bases, with 21 bases between them. The CDR3 sequence is CASAEGVVGWTGELFF. CDR3 coding DNA: TGTGCCAGCGCTGAAGGAGTCGTCGGGTGGACCGGGGAGCTGTTTTTT. Drawing the rest from reference TRBV2 and TRBJ2-2, the complete variable domain is EPEVTQTPSHQVTQMGQEVILRCVPISNHLYFYWYRQILGQKVEFLVSFYNNEISEKSEIFDDQFSVERPDGSNFTLKIRSTKLEDSAMYFCASAEGVVGWTGELFFGEGSRLTVL.

This chain connects TRBV5-4 to TRBJ2-7; no clear D. The ends were cut back, 4 bases at V and 0 bases at J, with 8 bases in the middle. CDR3 length: 13 residues. Per the germline V gene, CDR1 is SGHNT and CDR2 is YYREEE (reference sequence). The CDR3 sequence: CASSPASSYEQYF. The CDR3 DNA reads TGTGCCAGCAGCCCCGCAAGCTCCTACGAGCAGTACTTC.

V and J are TRBV11-2 and TRBJ1-1; D gene unclear. This CDR3 spans 11 amino acids. The germline V gene has CDR1 SGHAT and CDR2 FQNNGV. V lost 6 bases and J lost 7, with 9 bases in between. Here the CDR3 reads CASSQVYEAFF. Here the CDR3 DNA reads TGTGCCAGCAGTCAGGTCTATGAAGCTTTCTTT.

The CDR3 loop is CASSPRLDEQFF. The CDR3 coding sequence is TGTGCCAGCTCACCACGACTCGATGAGCAGTTCTTC. The chain recombines TRBV18 with TRBJ2-1; D unresolved. V was clipped by 1 base and J by 8 bases, with 6 bases between them. CDR1 KGHSH and CDR2 LQKENI come from the germline V gene. The CDR3 covers 12 residues.